This T cell receptor beta chain derives from a study of identical twins. Whole-study results and caveats: Invariant populations such as MAIT and iNKT cells could partly muddle zero-insertion analyses. Fewer insertions marked abundant cord blood beta clonotypes; young adult naive trended weakly, memory not at all.

CDR3 length: 13 residues. Looked up from germline, CDR1 is DFQATT and CDR2 is SNEGSKA (reference sequence). Trimming removed 5 bases from V and 3 bases from J, with 14 bases in between. Note on this clonotype: Antigen specificity is unknown.

TCRdb processed the 5' RACE reads anew with MiXCR; each CDR3 protein has one entry. The table includes around 230,000 distinct CDR3 sequences, 6.5% detected once. This same sample was also taken into another study, of T cells expressing NK-cell markers. This second study says: Sequenced donors, eight in total, included seven who were HCMV-seropositive and one who was seronegative. In several experiments, an anti-gamma-delta TCR antibody restricted sorting to alpha-beta TCR T cells.

The rearrangement uses TRBV20-1 and TRBJ2-7; D possibly matches TRBD1 or TRBD2 (7 bases each). The specimen sequenced was CD8+ T cells sorted from blood. The clonotype comes from a young woman in good health. CDR3 region: CSAGGDSIYEQYF. The CDR3, as DNA: TGCAGTGCTGGGGGGGACAGTATCTACGAGCAGTACTTC.